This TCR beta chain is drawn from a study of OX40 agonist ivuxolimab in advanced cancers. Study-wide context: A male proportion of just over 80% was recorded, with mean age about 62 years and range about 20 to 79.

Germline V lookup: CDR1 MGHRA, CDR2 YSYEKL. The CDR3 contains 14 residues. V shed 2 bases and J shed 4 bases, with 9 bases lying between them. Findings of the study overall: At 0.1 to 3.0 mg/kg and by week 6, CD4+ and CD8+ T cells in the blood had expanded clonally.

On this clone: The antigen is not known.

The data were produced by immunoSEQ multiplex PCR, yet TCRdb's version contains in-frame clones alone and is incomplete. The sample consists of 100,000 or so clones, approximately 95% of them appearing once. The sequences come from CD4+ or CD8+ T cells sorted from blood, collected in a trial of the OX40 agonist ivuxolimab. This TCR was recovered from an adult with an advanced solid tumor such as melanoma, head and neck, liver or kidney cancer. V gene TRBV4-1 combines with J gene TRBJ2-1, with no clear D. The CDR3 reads CASSQFPEYNEQFF. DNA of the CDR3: TGCGCCAGCAGCCAATTTCCAGAATACAATGAGCAGTTCTTC.